The clone carrying this T cell receptor (beta chain) has a handful of counts. Its antigen is currently unknown. The data were taken from a study of post-analysis software for immune sequencing data. At the level of the study: Recorded subtypes: relapsing-remitting, secondary progressive, progressive-relapsing; some patients unannotated. Study results and caveats: Batch-matched samples strongly co-clustered by F measure. In patients, a few TRBV segments were more frequent than in controls, with TRBV5-6, TRBV5-1 and TRBV20-1 among them. Those with multiple sclerosis, the patient group, showed significantly lower normalized Chao1 diversity than controls.

Trimming took 4 bases from V and 3 from J, leaving 14 bases between them. This CDR3 contains 15 residues. The germline V gene has CDR1 KGHDR and CDR2 SFDVKD. Included in the TCR beta cDNA libraries were unique molecular identifiers. Approximately 500,000 cDNA molecules were recovered from an input of about 0.9 to 11 million T cells. From the PCR reads, TCRdb called clonotypes with MiXCR, one entry per CDR3 protein. The sample has roughly 600,000 distinct CDR3 sequences, roughly 46% seen once. The sequencing input was blood. The TCR sequence derives from a girl under 18 with multiple sclerosis. This rearrangement joins TRBV24-1 to TRBJ1-2, with TRBD1 as a possible D gene (5 bases). CDR3 protein: CATSDGAASHYGYTF. Written as DNA, the CDR3 is TGTGCCACCAGTGACGGGGCCGCTTCACACTATGGCTACACCTTC.